The rows below give T cell receptor beta chains drawn from one sample of a study of response to subunit inactivated influenza vaccine. MiXCR, run by TCRdb on the RT-PCR reads, gives a single entry per CDR3 protein. The table has around 850,000 distinct CDR3 sequences, 15% to 20% seen once. This material consisted of PBMCs from blood, taken around 5 days after vaccination. The receptors stem from a man aged 45-60 years who received an inactivated influenza vaccine. Both conserved end residues are part of each CDR3.

TRBV5-1,TRBJ1-1,CASSAQGKEAFF
TRBV12-3/TRBV12-4,TRBJ1-1,CASSFRSFRTEAFF
TRBV5-8,TRBJ1-2,CASSRPGLAYGYTF
TRBV5-1,TRBJ2-7,CASSLGQDNPSYEQYF
TRBV20-1,TRBJ2-2,CSANSDSTGELFF
TRBV7-8,TRBJ2-7,CASSLAGRGGSYEQYF
TRBV7-9,TRBJ2-2,CASSYQPNTGELFF
TRBV7-6,TRBJ2-1,CASSSPGEVVEDEQFF
TRBV7-9,TRBJ2-5,CASSLTGSRETQYF
TRBV2,TRBJ2-5,CASSDWKETQYF
TRBV7-2,TRBJ2-7,CASSLNSGSVYEQYF
TRBV10-3,TRBJ1-1,CATTGTANTEAFF
TRBV20-1,TRBJ1-5,CSATGTGMGNQPQHF
TRBV12-3/TRBV12-4,TRBJ1-5,CASSFPNRNQPQHF
TRBV12-3/TRBV12-4,TRBJ1-5,CASSLVANQPQHF
TRBV24-1,TRBJ1-5,CATSEGTVGREAQHF
TRBV12-3/TRBV12-4,TRBJ1-4,CASRGTEKLFF
TRBV4-3,TRBJ2-1,CASSDREGFNEQFF
TRBV15,TRBJ1-5,CATSSTGTGGNQPQHF
TRBV20-1,TRBJ2-1,CSAEARTSGGHVNEQFF
TRBV6-5,TRBJ2-1,CASSYLPAPTWEQFF
TRBV28,TRBJ1-2,CASSQPEQKYGYTF
TRBV20-1,TRBJ2-3,CSARPLSPGGQHGYTDTQYF
TRBV19,TRBJ1-2,CATTGRTYGYTF
TRBV19,TRBJ2-2,CASRPPRGTGELFF
TRBV15,TRBJ2-7,CATSARGGGISEQYF